The present T cell receptor (beta chain) was sequenced within a study of cytomegalovirus exposure and HLA in healthy donors (dated by TCRdb to 2017 to 2019). Looking at the study overall: In an earlier analysis of around 540 of the donors, 276 Gb of sequence data and 95 million to 130 million unique TCR beta sequences from about 190 million T cells were reported. Approximately 330 gigabases of sequencing data and 70 million to 95 million unique TCR sequences made up an early release that covered approximately 650 HLA-typed donors. To predict cytomegalovirus infection status, the study brought together high-throughput TCR immunosequencing, statistical association of individual TCRs with disease status, and machine learning. Of the 350 to 450 genotyped donors, around 81% fell in the genetic ancestry cluster associated with self-reported Caucasian donors. Donor age, sex, ethnicity and CMV serostatus were compiled alongside the repertoire data. Genome-wide SNP genotypes for about 60% of the roughly 670 donors were used in a later genetic analysis, which treated that subset as a discovery cohort. The study was designed to test whether signatures of past pathogen exposure could be identified by cataloging public T cell receptors. A later analysis re-analyzed previously published TCR beta repertoires from 650 to 800 donors and added high-resolution HLA genotyping to study TCR occurrence patterns. In the later analysis, no new phenotypic data were used to find candidate immune exposures; instead, reliance was placed on TCR beta sequences and their occurrence across donors. Using immunosequencing, the study profiled T cell repertoires from some 670 subjects and related those repertoires to cytomegalovirus serostatus. Besides the first cohort of under 700 subjects, a separate validation cohort made up of 120 different subjects was used. About five DR-DQ haplotypes were treated as single units for association and clustering because of strong linkage in the cohort. Typing coverage varied by locus: roughly 620-640 donors for A, B, C, DRB1 and DQB1; approximately 500 for DQA1; 606 for DPA1; under 490 for DPB1. In an earlier analysis of roughly 580 of the donors, high-throughput TCR beta sequencing was used to judge whether each TCR beta V gene segment behaved as functional or pseudogenic. Among some 400 genotyped donors of the cohort, an average of about 220,000 unique TCR beta nucleotide sequences was sequenced per donor, of which about 19% were non-productive. Both class I and class II loci were covered by HLA typing, at four-digit resolution. Every discovery cohort repertoire had been produced on one sequencing platform.

In total, more than 500 healthy bone marrow donors made up the cohort. Cohort members were all nominally healthy when sampled, although unrecorded immune exposures were likely present. The donor was CMV seropositive and belonged to the group of around 300 seropositive cohort members. Each donor provided a peripheral blood sample, and peripheral blood mononuclear cells were used for TCR beta sequencing. The Qiagen DNeasy Blood Extraction Kit was used to extract genomic DNA from the blood cell samples. This clone was detected a few times. There is no known antigen for this receptor. There are no base qualities to consult, and no much larger clone falls within one base. Broader findings and caveats from the paper: A cluster of highly shared sequence variants was judged likely to be a technical artifact of the sequencing pipeline. In vitro tests confirmed that a few of the cytomegalovirus-associated TCR beta chains recognize cytomegalovirus antigens. The study listed approximately 160 TCR beta chains as associated with cytomegalovirus. Several of the top co-occurrence clusters appeared to be linked to parvovirus B19, influenza, CMV and Epstein-Barr virus, according to a later analysis. A later genetic analysis associated a missense DCLRE1C variant with V-gene and J-gene trimming of TCR beta chains, and an independent cohort replicated the association. According to a later analysis, TCR association rates differed among HLA loci, with DRB1 alleles showing the most associated TCRs and HLA-C alleles showing the fewest. Most TCR sequences were observed very rarely across donors, whereas some public TCRs were present in many individuals. In a later analysis, most CMV-associated TCR beta chains were found to appear HLA-restricted, with HLA associations seemingly driven largely by CMV exposure. Strong co-occurrence of HLA alleles, especially DR and DQ, made assigning TCR associations to individual alleles difficult. It was suggested by the authors that the approach could potentially be generalized to other disease states and immunological phenotypes. The classifier was reported to diagnose cytomegalovirus status with high specificity and sensitivity in both the original and validation cohorts. Broadly in line with IMGT annotations, most TCR beta V segments showed up in productive rearrangements about 87% or about 30% of the time in an earlier analysis of under 700 of the donors. Immune exposure information for the cohort was limited to CMV serostatus. Linkage disequilibrium might explain the correlated functional status among segregating V segments, but an unknown experimental factor could not be ruled out. Some IMGT-functional V segments, including TRBV6-2 and TRBV6-3, could not be distinguished by the 87-base-pair reads and were therefore excluded. The cohort was sequenced for TCR beta chains only, and without alpha or paired-chain data the features that could be detected were limited. Because some donors lacked HLA typing at each locus, the association tests relied only on the typed subset. Because counts were too low, about 15 rarely observed V segments, including chromosome 9 orphons, were left out of the earlier analysis of over 550 of the donors. Compared with the roughly 670-donor mean, donors in an Asian-associated ancestry cluster had fewer N-insertions in productive TCRs, according to a later genetic analysis. Roughly uniform sequencing depth across donors was assumed in presence/absence analyses, although this assumption may not hold. At a false discovery rate of 0.05, a later analysis linked under 20,000 TCR beta sequences to specific HLA alleles. A further reported finding was that TCR beta sequences accurately predicted the HLA-A and HLA-B alleles for most subjects in the first cohort. In a later analysis, HLA-associated TCR beta chains showed more clonal expansion and lower generation probabilities than non-associated chains that were equally common.

V was cut back by 2 bases and J by 5 bases, leaving a gap of 6 bases between them. The germline V gene yields SNHLY for CDR1 and FYNNEI for CDR2. The CDR3 contains 12 residues, cysteine and phenylalanine counted. Of all the DNA, just the CDR3 is kept, 36 bases in frame from base 1. Library method: the immunoSEQ multiplex PCR assay. For the multiplex PCR, a mixture combining 60 forward primers for TCR Vbeta segments and 13 reverse primers for TCR Jbeta segments was used. The CDR3 region of rearranged TCR beta genes was amplified from genomic DNA with a multiplex PCR assay. On the Illumina HiSeq System, the amplified TCR beta libraries were sequenced as 87-base-pair reads. The paper's processing steps were these. A later analysis tallied around 82 million unique TCR beta chains across the approximately 670 repertoires, and about 12 million of those chains were shared by two or more donors. A nearest-neighbor algorithm error-corrected the raw reads and collapsed the reads into unique sequences, merging closely related sequences to remove PCR and sequencing errors. To assign V, D and J gene segments, CDR3 sequences were aligned to IMGT reference sequences. Each retained sequence needed at least a six-nucleotide match to both a V gene segment and a J gene segment. A rearrangement was called productive if the CDR3 had no stop codons and remained in frame with V and J, and every other rearrangement was called non-productive. CDR3 was defined according to IMGT convention as the region running from the second conserved V-encoded cysteine to the conserved J-encoded phenylalanine. In an earlier analysis of roughly 580 of the donors, sequences lacking an unambiguous match to a single V gene segment were excluded. An earlier analysis of several hundred of the donors called V segments functional above 56.7% productive rearrangements and segregating when the between-donor standard deviation exceeded 5%. A statistical classification framework was developed to diagnose cytomegalovirus status using the catalog of TCR beta chain sequences. A later analysis assigned V and J genes by comparing TCR nucleotide sequences with IMGT/GENE-DB human TR gene sequences. The TCRdist pipeline was used in a later analysis to assign CDR3 sequences and most-parsimonious VDJ recombination scenarios. In a later analysis, each TCR beta chain was defined by its CDR3 amino acid sequence together with its V-gene family, and reads without a unique V-gene family were excluded. To address suspected cross-contamination and a sequencing artifact, a later analysis removed some 620 highly shared, low-generation-probability nucleotide sequences. In a later analysis, a clonal expansion index was calculated for each public chain from normalized within-repertoire ranks of inferred template counts. A later analysis computed generation probabilities with a VDJ recombination model fitted to out-of-frame rearrangements, and checked the results against IGoR. A later analysis scored TCR-TCR, TCR-HLA and TCR-CMV co-occurrence with hypergeometric tests, applying a repertoire-size bias correction to TCR pairs. False discovery rates were estimated in a later analysis by permuting HLA or CMV assignments 20 times. In a later analysis, co-occurring TCRs were grouped using DBSCAN, and TCRdist sequence similarity was added for clustering within HLA-allele-positive subsets. Repertoires with fewer than 30,000 or more than 120,000 public chains were left out of co-occurrence clustering, as were about five repertoires with anomalous nucleotide sharing. Imported from immuneACCESS, the table was reduced by TCRdb to in-frame sequences with V and J called. These copies leave out some clones; in studies compared against another copy, an unresolved V gene accounts for under half, and the cause of the remainder is not known. That table supplies the V and J calls and clone size; D and trimming were determined from the DNA. This sample has 100,000 to 150,000 clones in its table, and about two thirds of those were observed once. Of the sample, about 4.3% is held by the ten largest clones.

The source material was PBMCs. Recombination linked TRBV2 to TRBJ1-1; the D segment cannot be called with confidence. This TCR was sampled from a man in his sixties in good health and CMV-seropositive. The CDR3 region: CASSERGTEAFF. The DNA is as follows: TGTGCCAGCAGTGAAAGAGGGACTGAAGCTTTCTTT.